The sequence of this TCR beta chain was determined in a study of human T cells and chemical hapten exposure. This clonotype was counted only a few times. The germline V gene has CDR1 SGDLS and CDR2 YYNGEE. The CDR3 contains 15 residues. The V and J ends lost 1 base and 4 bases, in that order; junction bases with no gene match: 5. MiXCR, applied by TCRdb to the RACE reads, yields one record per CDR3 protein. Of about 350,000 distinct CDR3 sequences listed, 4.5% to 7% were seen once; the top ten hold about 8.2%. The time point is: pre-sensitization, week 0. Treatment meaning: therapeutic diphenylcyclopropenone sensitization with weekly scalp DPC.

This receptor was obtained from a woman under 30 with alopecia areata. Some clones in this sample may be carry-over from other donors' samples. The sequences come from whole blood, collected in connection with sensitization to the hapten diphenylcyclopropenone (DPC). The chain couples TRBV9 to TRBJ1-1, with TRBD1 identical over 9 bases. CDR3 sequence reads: CASSVHRGLGTEAFF. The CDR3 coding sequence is TGTGCCAGCAGCGTACACAGGGGGCTGGGCACTGAAGCTTTCTTT.